The 9 T cell receptor beta chains listed next were all sequenced from one sample in a study of blood T cell repertoires in COVID-19. Repertoires were generated with immunoSEQ multiplex PCR, while TCRdb's copy carries only in-frame clones and drops some. The sample has about 39,000 clones, approximately 93% seen once. Input material: peripheral blood. The origin of the receptors is a human donor with active COVID-19. The donor label of this sample is uncertain.

The J gene is TRBJ2-7, the V gene TRBV12-3 or TRBV12-4; 7 bases line up with TRBD1. This CDR3 spans 13 amino acids. V dropped 5 bases and J dropped 3; count of bases not matched to a gene: 4. CDR3: CASSIGTDYEQYF. The CDR3 region has the DNA TGTGCCAGCAGTATCGGGACAGACTACGAGCAGTACTTC.

The gene calls are TRBV6-5 and TRBJ1-5; 7 bases are a match to TRBD1. The CDR3 spans 13 residues. Germline CDR1 MNHEY, CDR2 SVGAGI. J gave up 14 bases and V 7 bases, and 14 bases lay outside the gene matches. The DNA of the CDR3 is TGTGCCAGCAACGACAGGGCCTTTGGGATTAAGCATTTT. Protein: CASNDRAFGIKHF.

The gene calls are TRBV14 and TRBJ2-7, with TRBD2 as a possible D gene (6 bases). V lost 4 bases to trimming and J lost 0 bases, with 13 bases between them. From germline, CDR1 is SGHDN and CDR2 FVKESK. The CDR3 loop spans 15 amino acids. CDR3 in amino acids: CASSPAGISSYEQYF. The DNA of the CDR3 is TGTGCCAGCAGCCCGGCGGGGATTAGCTCCTACGAGCAGTACTTC. The variable domain in full, with the rest retrieved from reference TRBV14 and TRBJ2-7, is EAGVTQFPSHSVIEKGQTVTLRCDPISGHDNLYWYRRVMGKEIKFLLHFVKESKQDESGMPNNRFLAERTGGTYSTLKVQPAELEDSGVYFCASSPAGISSYEQYFGPGTRLTVT.

V gene TRBV6-4 combines with J gene TRBJ2-7; D is possibly TRBD1 (6 bases). Germline lookup yields CDR1 MRHNA and CDR2 SNTAGT. Deletions cut 0 bases from V and 4 bases from J, with 19 bases between. This CDR3 comprises 17 residues. Written as DNA, the CDR3 is TGTGCCAGCAGTGACTCCCCAGGGGTGATTAGTAGGTACGAGCAGTACTTC. As protein: CASSDSPGVISRYEQYF.

V and J are TRBV10-3 and TRBJ2-3; 9 bases line up with TRBD2. The germline V gene has CDR1 ENHRY and CDR2 SYGVKD. The CDR3 covers 15 residues. Unmatched junction bases numbered 3, after V lost 3 bases and J lost 2 bases. The CDR3 spells CAISDTSGLTDTQYF. The CDR3 bases are TGTGCCATCAGTGATACTAGCGGGCTCACAGATACGCAGTATTTT.

The V gene is TRBV15, the J gene TRBJ1-4; 7 bases line up with TRBD1. J gave up 8 bases and V 0 bases, and 3 bases lay outside the gene matches. Germline CDR1 and CDR2: LNHNV and YYDKDF (reference sequence). The CDR3 contains 14 residues. The CDR3 nucleotides are TGTGCCACCAGCAGAGACAGGGGGATGGAAAAACTGTTTTTT. It yields the protein CATSRDRGMEKLFF.

The chain is built from TRBV3-1 (or the pseudogene TRBV3-2) and TRBJ1-5, with D possibly matching TRBD1 (6 bases). Germline V gene sequence: CDR1 LGHDT, CDR2 YNNKEL (reference sequence). CDR3 length: 17 residues. V was clipped by 1 base and J by 2 bases, with 15 bases between them. The CDR3 DNA reads as TGTGCCAGCAGCCAAGGAAACAGGGCCGGCGGCAATCAGCCCCAGCATTTT. Protein product: CASSQGNRAGGNQPQHF.

The chain is built from TRBV24-1 and TRBJ2-5, with D tentatively TRBD2 (5 bases). There are 12 residues in the CDR3. CDR1 and CDR2 (germline): KGHDR, SFDVKD. V was shortened by 9 bases and J by 4 bases, with 11 bases between the two germline ends. CDR3 sequence: CATRGVGETQYF. CDR3 nucleotide sequence: TGTGCCACCCGGGGTGTGGGAGAGACCCAGTACTTC.

The V gene is TRBV11-2, the J gene TRBJ2-3; D gene ambiguous. Trimming removed 1 base from V and 5 bases from J, with 10 bases in between. The germline V gene encodes CDR1 SGHAT and CDR2 FQNNGV. The CDR3 runs 14 residues. DNA of the CDR3: TGTGCCAGCAGCTTAGTAACAGATATAGATACGCAGTATTTT. Protein product: CASSLVTDIDTQYF.